The source of this T cell receptor beta chain is a study of siplizumab effects on memory and regulatory T cells. The V and J ends lost 4 bases and 0 bases respectively, with 22 bases between them. CDR3 length: 19 amino acids. Germline V lookup: CDR1 GTSNPN, CDR2 SVGIG (reference sequence). Per sample, the assay covered 90,000 to 100,000 TCR templates. Generated by immunoSEQ multiplex PCR, the TCRdb table keeps only in-frame clones and is missing some. The sample has 90,000 to 120,000 clones, approximately 93% seen once. Study-wide points: Naive T cells appeared more diverse than memory cells and seemed to be major alloresponse contributors.

Notes on this clone: Its matching antigen is unknown.

The sequencing input was Tregs sorted from blood. The chain joins TRBV30 to TRBJ2-6, with D maybe TRBD1 (6 bases). The clonotype was recovered from a human donor in good health. Here the CDR3 DNA reads TGTGCCTGGAAATCATTGGGACAACTTATCCTCTCTGGGGCCAACGTCCTGACTTTC. Its translation: CAWKSLGQLILSGANVLTF.